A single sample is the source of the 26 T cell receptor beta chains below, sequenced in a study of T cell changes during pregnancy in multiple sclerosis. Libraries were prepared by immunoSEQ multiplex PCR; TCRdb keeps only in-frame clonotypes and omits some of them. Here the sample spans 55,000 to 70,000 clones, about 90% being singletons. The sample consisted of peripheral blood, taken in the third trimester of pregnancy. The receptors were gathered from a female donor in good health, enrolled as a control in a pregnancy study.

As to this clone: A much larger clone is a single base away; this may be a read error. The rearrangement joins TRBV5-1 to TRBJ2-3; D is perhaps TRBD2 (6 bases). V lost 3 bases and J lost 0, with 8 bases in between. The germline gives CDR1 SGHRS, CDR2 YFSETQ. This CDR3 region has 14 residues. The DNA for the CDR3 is TGCGCCAGCAGCTCCGGGACTAGCACAGATACGCAGTATTTT. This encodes CASSSGTSTDTQYF.

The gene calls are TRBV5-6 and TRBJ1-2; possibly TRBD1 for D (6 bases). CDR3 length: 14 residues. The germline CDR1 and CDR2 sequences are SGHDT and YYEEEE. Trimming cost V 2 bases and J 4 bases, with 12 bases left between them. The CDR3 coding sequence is TGTGCCAGCAGCTTTGACAGGAGCTCCTATGGCTACACCTTC. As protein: CASSFDRSSYGYTF.

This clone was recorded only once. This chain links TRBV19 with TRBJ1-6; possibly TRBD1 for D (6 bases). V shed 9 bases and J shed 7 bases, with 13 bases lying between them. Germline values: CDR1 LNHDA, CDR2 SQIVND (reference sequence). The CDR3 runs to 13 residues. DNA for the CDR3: TGTGCCAGCAGAGGGACAACGAATTCACCCCTCCACTTT. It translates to CASRGTTNSPLHF.

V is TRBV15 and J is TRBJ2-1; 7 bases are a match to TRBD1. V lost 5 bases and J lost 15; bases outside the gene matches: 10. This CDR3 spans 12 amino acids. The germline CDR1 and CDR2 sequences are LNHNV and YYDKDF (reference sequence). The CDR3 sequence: CATSRSGTDLFF. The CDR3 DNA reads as TGTGCCACCAGCCGTTCCGGGACAGATCTGTTCTTC.

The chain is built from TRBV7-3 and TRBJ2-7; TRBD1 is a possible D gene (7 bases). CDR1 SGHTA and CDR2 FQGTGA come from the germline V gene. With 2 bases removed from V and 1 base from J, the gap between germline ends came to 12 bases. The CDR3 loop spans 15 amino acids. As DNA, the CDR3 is TGTGCCAGCAGCTTACAGGCAGGGGGGTCCTACGAGCAGTACTTC. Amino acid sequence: CASSLQAGGSYEQYF. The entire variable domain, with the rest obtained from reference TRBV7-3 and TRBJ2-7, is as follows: GAGVSQTPSNKVTEKGKYVELRCDPISGHTALYWYRQSLGQGPEFLIYFQGTGAADDSGLPNDRFFAVRPEGSVSTLKIQRTERGDSAVYLCASSLQAGGSYEQYFGPGTRLTVT.

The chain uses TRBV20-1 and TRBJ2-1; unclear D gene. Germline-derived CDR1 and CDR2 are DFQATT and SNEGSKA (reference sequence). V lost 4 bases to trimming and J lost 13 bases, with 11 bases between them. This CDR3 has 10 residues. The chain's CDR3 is CSATNSQQFF. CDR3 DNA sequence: TGCAGTGCTACTAATAGCCAACAGTTCTTC.

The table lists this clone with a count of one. CDR3 amino acids: CASSLGGTTYNEQFF. CDR3 coding DNA: TGTGCCAGCAGCTTAGGCGGTACCACCTACAATGAGCAGTTCTTC. This chain links TRBV7-3 with TRBJ2-1, with D unclear. Germline CDR1 reads SGHTA; CDR2 reads FQGTGA. CDR3 length equals 15 residues. V gave up 2 bases and J gave up 2 bases, with 10 bases separating them.

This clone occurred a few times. The CDR3: CASSSTGSGSGNTIYF. As DNA, the CDR3 is TGTGCCAGCAGTTCGACAGGATCGGGCTCTGGAAACACCATATATTTT. The chain couples TRBV6-5 to TRBJ1-3; D is possibly TRBD1 (6 bases). Per the germline V gene, CDR1 is MNHEY and CDR2 is SVGAGI. The ends were cut back, 4 bases at V and 0 bases at J, with 13 bases in the middle. The length of the CDR3 is 16 residues.

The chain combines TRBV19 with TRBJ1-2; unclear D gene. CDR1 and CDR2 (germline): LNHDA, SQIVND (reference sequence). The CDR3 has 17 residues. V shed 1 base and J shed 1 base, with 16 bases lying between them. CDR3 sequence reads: CASSIGALEGLNYGYTF. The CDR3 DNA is TGTGCCAGTAGTATAGGGGCCCTTGAAGGTCTTAACTATGGCTACACCTTC.

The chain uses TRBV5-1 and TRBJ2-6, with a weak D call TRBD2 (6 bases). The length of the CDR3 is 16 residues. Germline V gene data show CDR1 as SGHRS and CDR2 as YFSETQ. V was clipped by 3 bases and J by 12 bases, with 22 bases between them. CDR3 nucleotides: TGCGCCAGCAGCTACTGGACTACATCTCCTACATCCGTCCTGACTTTC. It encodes CASSYWTTSPTSVLTF.

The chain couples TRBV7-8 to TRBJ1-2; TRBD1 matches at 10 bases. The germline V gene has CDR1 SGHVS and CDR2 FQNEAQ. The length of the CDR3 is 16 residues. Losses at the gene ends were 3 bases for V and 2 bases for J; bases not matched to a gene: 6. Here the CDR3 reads CASSFDRGLLNYGYTF. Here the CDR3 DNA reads TGTGCCAGCAGCTTTGACAGGGGGCTTTTAAACTATGGCTACACCTTC.

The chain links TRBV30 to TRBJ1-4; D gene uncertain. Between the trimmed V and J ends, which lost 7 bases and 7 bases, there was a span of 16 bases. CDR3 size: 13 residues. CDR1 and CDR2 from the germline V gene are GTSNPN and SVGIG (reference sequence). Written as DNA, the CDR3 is TGTGCCTCTCGGGGAGCGGGTGGTGAAAAACTGTTTTTT. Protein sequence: CASRGAGGEKLFF. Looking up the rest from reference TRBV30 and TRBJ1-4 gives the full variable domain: SQTIHQWPATLVQPVGSPLSLECTVEGTSNPNLYWYRQAAGRGLQLLFYSVGIGQISSEVPQNLSASRPQDRQFILSSKKLLLSDSGFYLCASRGAGGEKLFFGSGTQLSVL.

The CDR3 DNA follows: TGCAGCGTCCAGGCGAATGAAAAACTGTTTTTT. It is translated as CSVQANEKLFF. This chain joins TRBV29-1 and TRBJ1-4; D not resolved. Germline CDR1 SQVTM, CDR2 ANQGSEA. Between the trimmed V and J ends, which lost 6 bases and 5 bases, there was a span of 7 bases. The CDR3 covers 11 residues.

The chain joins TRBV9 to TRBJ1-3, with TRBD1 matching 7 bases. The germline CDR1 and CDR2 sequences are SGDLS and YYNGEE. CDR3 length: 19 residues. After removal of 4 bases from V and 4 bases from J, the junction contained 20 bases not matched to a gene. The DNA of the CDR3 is TGTGCCAGCAGCCCTACCAGGATGGGGGGACAGCAGATGGGAAACACCATATATTTT. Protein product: CASSPTRMGGQQMGNTIYF.

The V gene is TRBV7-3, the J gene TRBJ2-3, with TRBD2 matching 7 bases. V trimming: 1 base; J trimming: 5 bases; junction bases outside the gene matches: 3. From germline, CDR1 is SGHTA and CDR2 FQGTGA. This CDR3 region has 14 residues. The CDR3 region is CASSLSGGGDTQYF. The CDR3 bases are TGTGCCAGCAGCTTAAGCGGGGGAGGAGATACGCAGTATTTT.

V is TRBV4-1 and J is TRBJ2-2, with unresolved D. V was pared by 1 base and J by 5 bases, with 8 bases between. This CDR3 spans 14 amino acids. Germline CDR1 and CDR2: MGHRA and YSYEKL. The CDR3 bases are TGCGCCAGCAGCCAAGCCTGGAGTACCGGGGAGCTGTTTTTT. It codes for CASSQAWSTGELFF.

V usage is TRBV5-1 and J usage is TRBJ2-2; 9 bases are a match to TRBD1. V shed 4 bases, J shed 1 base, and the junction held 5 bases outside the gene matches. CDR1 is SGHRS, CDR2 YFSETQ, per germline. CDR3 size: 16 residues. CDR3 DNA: TGCGCCAGCAGCCGGAAGGGACAGGGGAACACCGGGGAGCTGTTTTTT. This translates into CASSRKGQGNTGELFF.

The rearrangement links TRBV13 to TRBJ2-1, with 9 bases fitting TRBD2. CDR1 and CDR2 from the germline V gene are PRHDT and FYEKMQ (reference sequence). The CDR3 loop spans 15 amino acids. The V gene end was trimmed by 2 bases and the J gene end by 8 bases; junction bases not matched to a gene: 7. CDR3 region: CASSLWAGGRYEQFF. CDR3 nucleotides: TGTGCCAGCAGCTTATGGGCGGGGGGGCGATATGAGCAGTTCTTC.

CDR3 amino acids: CASSQPGTGNYGYTF. The CDR3 DNA sequence: TGTGCCAGCAGCCAACCCGGGACAGGGAACTATGGCTACACCTTC. The V call is TRBV11-2, the J call TRBJ1-2; 9 bases align to TRBD1. The ends lost 5 bases at V and 2 bases at J; junction bases unmatched: 6. CDR1 is SGHAT, CDR2 FQNNGV, per germline. The CDR3 totals 15 residues.

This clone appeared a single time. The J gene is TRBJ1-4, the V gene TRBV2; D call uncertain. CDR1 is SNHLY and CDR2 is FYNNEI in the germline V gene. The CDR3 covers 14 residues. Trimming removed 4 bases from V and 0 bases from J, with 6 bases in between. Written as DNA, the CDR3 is TGTGCCAGCAGTGCGAGGACAACTAATGAAAAACTGTTTTTT. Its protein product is CASSARTTNEKLFF. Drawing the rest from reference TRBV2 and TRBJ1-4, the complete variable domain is EPEVTQTPSHQVTQMGQEVILRCVPISNHLYFYWYRQILGQKVEFLVSFYNNEISEKSEIFDDQFSVERPDGSNFTLKIRSTKLEDSAMYFCASSARTTNEKLFFGSGTQLSVL.

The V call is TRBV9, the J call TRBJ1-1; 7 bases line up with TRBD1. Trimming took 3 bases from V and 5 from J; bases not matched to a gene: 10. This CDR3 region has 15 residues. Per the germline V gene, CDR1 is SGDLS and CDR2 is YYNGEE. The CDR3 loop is CASSAIDRVGTEAFF. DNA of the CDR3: TGTGCCAGCAGCGCAATCGACAGGGTAGGGACTGAAGCTTTCTTT.

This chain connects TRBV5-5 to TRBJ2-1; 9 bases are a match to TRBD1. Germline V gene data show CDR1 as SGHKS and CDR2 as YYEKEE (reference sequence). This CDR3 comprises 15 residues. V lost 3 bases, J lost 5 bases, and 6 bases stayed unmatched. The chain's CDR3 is CASSWGQGRDNEQFF. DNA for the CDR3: TGTGCCAGCAGCTGGGGACAGGGACGAGACAATGAGCAGTTCTTC.

CDR3 region: CASSQDGGQGKGITGELFF. CDR3 bases: TGCGCCAGCAGCCAAGATGGCGGGCAGGGGAAAGGTATCACCGGGGAGCTGTTTTTT. The chain has TRBV4-1 and TRBJ2-2, with D maybe TRBD1 (6 bases). Germline-derived CDR1 and CDR2 are MGHRA and YSYEKL. The V end lost 0 bases, the J end lost 4 bases, and 21 bases lay between the germline ends. CDR3 length: 19 residues.

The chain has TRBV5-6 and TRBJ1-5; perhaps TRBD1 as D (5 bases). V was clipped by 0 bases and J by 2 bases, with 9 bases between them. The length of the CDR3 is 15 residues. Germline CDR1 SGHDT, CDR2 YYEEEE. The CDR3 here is CASSLALTGNQPQHF. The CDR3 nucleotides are TGTGCCAGCAGCTTGGCCCTGACAGGCAATCAGCCCCAGCATTTT.

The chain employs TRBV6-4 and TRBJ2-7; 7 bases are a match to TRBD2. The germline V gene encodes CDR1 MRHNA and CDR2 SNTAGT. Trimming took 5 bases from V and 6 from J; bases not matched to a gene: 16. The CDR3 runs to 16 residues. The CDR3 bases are TGTGCCAGCAGTCCCACCCCGGGACTACCCCCCGTCGAGCAGTACTTC. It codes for CASSPTPGLPPVEQYF.

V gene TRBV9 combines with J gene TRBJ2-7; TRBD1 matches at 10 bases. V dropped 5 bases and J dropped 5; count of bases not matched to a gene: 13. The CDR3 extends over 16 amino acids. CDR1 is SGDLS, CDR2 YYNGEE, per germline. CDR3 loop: CASSAGLTGQGHEQYF. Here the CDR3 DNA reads TGTGCCAGCAGTGCGGGGCTAACGGGACAGGGGCACGAGCAGTACTTC.